Listed below are T cell receptor beta chains from one sample, sequenced in a study of T-cell reconstitution after alpha-beta-depleted transplantation in children. One entry per CDR3 protein results from TCRdb running MiXCR on the PCR reads. The sample has about 91,000 distinct CDR3 sequences; roughly 8.4% are singletons. The source material was PBMCs from the stem cell graft donor, sampled from the stem cell graft. These receptors all come from a human donor who donated a stem cell graft to a child with congenital amegakaryocytic thrombocytopenia. Both conserved end residues are part of each CDR3. A D gene is named only where the DNA matches it firmly. Clone size is not always given. Where it is, it says once, few, many or a class for expanded clones.

j_gene	abundance	v_gene	d_gene	CDR3aa	CDR3nt
TRBJ2-2	many	TRBV28	-	CASSGAMYPGELFF	TGTGCCAGCAGTGGGGCTATGTACCCCGGGGAGCTGTTTTTT
TRBJ2-1	many	TRBV12-3/TRBV12-4	-	CASSKGADYNEQFF	TGTGCCAGCAGTAAAGGGGCCGATTACAATGAGCAGTTCTTC
TRBJ2-5	many	TRBV5-6	-	CASSLRETQYF	TGTGCCAGCAGCTTAAGAGAGACCCAGTACTTC
TRBJ2-1	many	TRBV28	TRBD2	CASSFKTGTIYYNEQFF	TGTGCCAGCAGTTTCAAAACCGGGACTATCTATTACAATGAGCAGTTCTTC
TRBJ1-6	-	TRBV20-1	-	CSARSVLSSYNSPLHF	TGCAGTGCTAGGTCGGTACTTAGCTCCTATAATTCACCCCTCCACTTT
TRBJ2-7	-	TRBV10-1	-	CASSESGDAYEQYF	TGCGCCAGCAGTGAATCAGGGGATGCCTACGAGCAGTACTTC
TRBJ1-2	many	TRBV20-1	-	CSARDPSYGYTF	TGCAGTGCTAGAGATCCCTCCTATGGCTACACCTTC
TRBJ2-1	many	TRBV4-3	-	CASSHAIGPTAYNEQFF	TGCGCCAGCAGCCACGCTATCGGACCCACCGCCTACAATGAGCAGTTCTTC
TRBJ2-1	once	TRBV7-2	TRBD2	CASSLRAGGPNEQFF	TGTGCCAGCAGCTTAAGAGCGGGGGGGCCCAATGAGCAGTTCTTC
TRBJ1-1	many	TRBV2	TRBD1	CASQPLGQSNTEAFF	TGTGCCAGTCAGCCCCTGGGACAGTCGAACACTGAAGCTTTCTTT
TRBJ2-5	-	TRBV16	TRBD2	CASSQFPSGEYQETQYF	TGTGCCAGCAGCCAATTCCCTAGCGGGGAGTACCAAGAGACCCAGTACTTC
TRBJ1-1	many	TRBV29-1	-	CSATLGESTEAFF	TGCAGCGCAACTCTCGGGGAGAGCACTGAAGCTTTCTTT
TRBJ2-1	many	TRBV5-1	TRBD1	CASSPGQGAYNEQFF	TGCGCCAGCAGCCCGGGACAGGGGGCCTACAATGAGCAGTTCTTC
TRBJ1-2	few	TRBV19	-	CASSPSGGGAYGYTF	TGTGCCAGTAGCCCTTCGGGCGGGGGAGCCTATGGCTACACCTTC
TRBJ1-2	many	TRBV28	TRBD1	CASSSTGAYSYGYTF	TGTGCCAGCAGTTCCACAGGGGCCTATAGCTATGGCTACACCTTC
TRBJ2-2	many	TRBV29-1	-	CSVEVGRTNTGELFF	TGCAGCGTTGAAGTTGGGCGTACGAACACCGGGGAGCTGTTTTTT
TRBJ2-1	many	TRBV7-9	TRBD2	CASSLVAGRVHEQFF	TGTGCCAGCAGCTTAGTAGCGGGCCGGGTCCATGAGCAGTTCTTC
TRBJ1-2	many	TRBV12-3/TRBV12-4	-	CASSQGPGYTF	TGTGCCAGCAGCCAGGGTCCTGGCTACACCTTC
TRBJ1-2	many	TRBV3-1	-	CASSQAQIYGYTF	TGTGCCAGCAGCCAGGCACAGATTTATGGCTACACCTTC
TRBJ1-2	many	TRBV20-1	TRBD1	CSAAGTGTGRNYGYTF	TGCAGTGCTGCTGGAACCGGGACAGGGCGAAACTATGGCTACACCTTC
TRBJ2-3	-	TRBV5-1	-	CASSLTVISTDTQYF	TGCGCCAGCAGCTTGACAGTTATTAGCACAGATACGCAGTATTTT
TRBJ1-3	few	TRBV9	-	CASSALDGASGNTIYF	TGTGCCAGCAGCGCATTGGACGGAGCCTCTGGAAACACCATATATTTT
TRBJ2-1	many	TRBV19	TRBD2	CASYSGGSYNEQFF	TGTGCCAGTTATAGCGGGGGTTCCTACAATGAGCAGTTCTTC
TRBJ2-1	-	TRBV5-4	-	CASSFASSNEQFF	TGTGCCAGCAGCTTTGCGTCGAGCAATGAGCAGTTCTTC
TRBJ2-5	many	TRBV28	-	CASSQLSETQYF	TGTGCCAGCAGTCAGCTATCGGAGACCCAGTACTTC
TRBJ1-4	-	TRBV20-1	-	CSARDFYEKLFF	TGCAGTGCTAGAGATTTCTATGAAAAACTGTTTTTT
TRBJ2-6	many	TRBV27	-	CASSYSTRPSSGANVLTF	TGTGCCAGCAGTTACTCGACCCGGCCTAGCTCTGGGGCCAACGTCCTGACTTTC
TRBJ1-2	few	TRBV20-1	-	CSARGGPFHLYGYTF	TGCAGTGCTAGAGGCGGACCGTTTCACCTCTATGGCTACACCTTC
TRBJ2-5	few	TRBV5-1	-	CASSLEAGFQETQYF	TGCGCCAGCAGCTTGGAGGCAGGGTTCCAAGAGACCCAGTACTTC
TRBJ2-1	many	TRBV6-5	-	CASSYSGGILYNEQFF	TGTGCCAGCAGTTACTCAGGGGGTATCTTGTACAATGAGCAGTTCTTC
TRBJ2-3	many	TRBV4-3	TRBD2	CASSQDSPTSGMVDTQYF	TGCGCCAGCAGCCAAGATTCCCCAACTAGCGGGATGGTAGATACGCAGTATTTT
TRBJ2-7	many	TRBV5-1	TRBD1	CASSQRTGSEQYF	TGCGCCAGCAGCCAGCGGACAGGTAGCGAGCAGTACTTC
TRBJ2-1	many	TRBV5-5	TRBD1	CASRAGQGPYNEQFF	TGTGCCAGCAGGGCCGGACAGGGCCCCTACAATGAGCAGTTCTTC
TRBJ2-3	many	TRBV7-6	TRBD2	CASRSGSGTDTQYF	TGTGCCAGCAGAAGCGGGAGTGGCACAGATACGCAGTATTTT
TRBJ1-6	many	TRBV6-1	TRBD1	CASSADRLSPLHF	TGTGCCAGCAGTGCGGACAGGCTTTCACCCCTCCACTTT
TRBJ1-4	many	TRBV5-1	TRBD1	CASSSTGDNEKLFF	TGCGCCAGCAGCTCGACAGGGGATAATGAAAAACTGTTTTTT
TRBJ2-5	many	TRBV29-1	TRBD1	CSVAPQGVGETQYF	TGCAGCGTGGCGCCCCAGGGGGTGGGGGAGACCCAGTACTTC
TRBJ1-4	many	TRBV7-2	-	CASSLLPNEKLFF	TGTGCCAGCAGCTTATTACCTAATGAAAAACTGTTTTTT
TRBJ1-1	many	TRBV5-1	-	CASSSRTSHTEAFF	TGCGCCAGCAGCAGTCGGACGAGTCACACTGAAGCTTTCTTT
TRBJ1-2	many	TRBV4-2	-	CASSQALVHRQEVYGYTF	TGTGCCAGCAGCCAAGCCCTCGTACATCGACAAGAGGTATATGGCTACACCTTC
TRBJ2-2	many	TRBV5-1	-	CASSLAGGVNTGELFF	TGCGCCAGCAGCTTGGCGGGCGGGGTCAACACCGGGGAGCTGTTTTTT
TRBJ2-2	many	TRBV29-1	-	CSVEMAGDDTGELFF	TGCAGCGTTGAAATGGCGGGTGATGACACCGGGGAGCTGTTTTTT
TRBJ2-5	many	TRBV10-3	-	CAISGLGVETQYF	TGTGCCATCAGTGGGCTGGGGGTAGAGACCCAGTACTTC
TRBJ1-4	many	TRBV27	-	CASSFLSSRADEKLFF	TGTGCCAGCAGTTTTTTATCGTCCAGGGCTGATGAAAAACTGTTTTTT
TRBJ2-2	many	TRBV7-8	TRBD1	CASSSRDRSNTGELFF	TGTGCCAGCAGCTCCCGGGACAGGTCGAACACCGGGGAGCTGTTTTTT
TRBJ2-1	many	TRBV27	TRBD2	CASSLRLAGGRAILNNEQFF	TGTGCCAGCAGTTTAAGGCTAGCGGGGGGTCGTGCCATACTAAACAATGAGCAGTTCTTC
TRBJ1-1	many	TRBV19	-	CASSTIDSPNTEAFF	TGTGCCAGTAGTACAATAGACAGCCCGAACACTGAAGCTTTCTTT
TRBJ2-7	many	TRBV10-3	-	CAISESGGEQYF	TGTGCCATCAGTGAGTCAGGGGGCGAGCAGTACTTC
TRBJ2-1	many	TRBV9	-	CASSEGLRGGLSNEQFF	TGTGCCAGCAGCGAGGGGCTGAGGGGGGGCCTCTCCAATGAGCAGTTCTTC
TRBJ1-1	many	TRBV20-1	-	CSARSRDTEAFF	TGCAGTGCCAGGAGCCGGGACACTGAAGCTTTCTTT
TRBJ2-4	many	TRBV20-1	-	CSASVGPAENIQYF	TGCAGTGCTAGCGTGGGCCCCGCAGAAAACATTCAGTACTTC
TRBJ1-1	few	TRBV10-3	TRBD1	CAISEPRTGGTEAFF	TGTGCCATCAGTGAGCCGAGGACAGGGGGCACTGAAGCTTTCTTT
TRBJ1-1	many	TRBV5-1	-	CASSSQGNTEAFF	TGCGCCAGCAGCTCACAGGGGAACACTGAAGCTTTCTTT
TRBJ2-2	many	TRBV28	TRBD2	CASSSLAGTSGGELFF	TGTGCCAGCAGTTCGCTGGCCGGGACTAGCGGGGGGGAGCTGTTTTTT
TRBJ2-3	many	TRBV15	TRBD1	CATSRDPGQRTDTQYF	TGTGCCACCAGCAGAGATCCGGGACAGCGCACAGATACGCAGTATTTT
TRBJ2-7	-	TRBV6-6	-	CAGSYTIYEQYF	TGTGCCGGCAGTTACACCATCTACGAGCAGTACTTC
TRBJ2-3	-	TRBV30	-	CAWMRPGWWDTQYF	TGTGCCTGGATGAGACCGGGATGGTGGGATACGCAGTATTTT
TRBJ2-1	many	TRBV20-1	TRBD2	CSAAPKLAGGGNEQFF	TGCAGTGCTGCCCCAAAACTAGCGGGGGGCGGTAATGAGCAGTTCTTC
TRBJ1-3	many	TRBV12-3/TRBV12-4	-	CASSKWVSGNTIYF	TGTGCCAGCAGTAAGTGGGTCTCTGGAAACACCATATATTTT
TRBJ1-1	many	TRBV2	-	CASTGNSVSEAFF	TGTGCCAGCACCGGGAATTCGGTCTCTGAAGCTTTCTTT